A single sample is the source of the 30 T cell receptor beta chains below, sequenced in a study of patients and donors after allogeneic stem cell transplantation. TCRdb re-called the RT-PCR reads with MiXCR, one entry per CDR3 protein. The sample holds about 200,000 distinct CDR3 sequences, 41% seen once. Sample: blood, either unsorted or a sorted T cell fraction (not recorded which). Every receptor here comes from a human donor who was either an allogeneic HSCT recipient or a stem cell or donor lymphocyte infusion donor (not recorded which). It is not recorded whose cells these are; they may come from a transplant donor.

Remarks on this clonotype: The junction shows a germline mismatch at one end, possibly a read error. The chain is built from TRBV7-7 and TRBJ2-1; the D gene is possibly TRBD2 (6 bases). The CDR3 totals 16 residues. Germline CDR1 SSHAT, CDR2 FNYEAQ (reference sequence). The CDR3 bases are TGTGCTAGCAGCTTAGGCGGGGTCCGGGGCCCGGGGGAGCAGTTCTTC. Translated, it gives CASSLGGVRGPGEQFF.

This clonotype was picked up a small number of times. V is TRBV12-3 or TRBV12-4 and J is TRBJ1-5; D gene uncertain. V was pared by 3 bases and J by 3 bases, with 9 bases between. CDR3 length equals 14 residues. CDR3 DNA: TGTGCCAGCAGTTTTGGGGTGAACAATCAGCCCCAGCATTTT. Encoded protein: CASSFGVNNQPQHF.

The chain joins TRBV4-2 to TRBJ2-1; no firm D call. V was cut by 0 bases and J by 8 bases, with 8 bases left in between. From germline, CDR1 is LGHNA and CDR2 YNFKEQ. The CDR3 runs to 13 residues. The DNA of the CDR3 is TGTGCCAGCAGCCAAGATCTTGTGCATGAGCAGTTCTTC. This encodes CASSQDLVHEQFF.

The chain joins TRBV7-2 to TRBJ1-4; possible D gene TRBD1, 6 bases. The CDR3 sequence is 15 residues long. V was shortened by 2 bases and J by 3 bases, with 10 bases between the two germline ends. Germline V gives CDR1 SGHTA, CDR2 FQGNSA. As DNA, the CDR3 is TGTGCCAGCAGCTTAATGGGGGCGTCTAATGAAAAACTGTTTTTT. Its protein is CASSLMGASNEKLFF.

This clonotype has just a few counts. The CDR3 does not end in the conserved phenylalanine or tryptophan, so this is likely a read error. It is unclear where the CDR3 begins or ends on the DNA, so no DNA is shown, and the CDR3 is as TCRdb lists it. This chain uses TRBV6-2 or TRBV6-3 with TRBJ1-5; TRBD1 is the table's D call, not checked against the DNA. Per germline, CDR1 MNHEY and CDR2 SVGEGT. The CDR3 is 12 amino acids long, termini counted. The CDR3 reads CASSYDSLAVMM.

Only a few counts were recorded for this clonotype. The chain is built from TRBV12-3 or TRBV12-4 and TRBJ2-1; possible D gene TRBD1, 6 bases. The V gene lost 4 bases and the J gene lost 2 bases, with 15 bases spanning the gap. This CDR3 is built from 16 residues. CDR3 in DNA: TGTGCCAGCAGTTCCACAGGGCACCCAACCTACAATGAGCAGTTCTTC. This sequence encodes CASSSTGHPTYNEQFF.

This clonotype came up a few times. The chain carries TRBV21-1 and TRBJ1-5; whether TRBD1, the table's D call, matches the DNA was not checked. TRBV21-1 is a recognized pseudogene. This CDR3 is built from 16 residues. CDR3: CASSRQGGGGNQPQHF. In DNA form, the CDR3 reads TGTGCCAGCAGCAGACAGGGAGGCGGCGGCAATCAGCCCCAGCATTTT.

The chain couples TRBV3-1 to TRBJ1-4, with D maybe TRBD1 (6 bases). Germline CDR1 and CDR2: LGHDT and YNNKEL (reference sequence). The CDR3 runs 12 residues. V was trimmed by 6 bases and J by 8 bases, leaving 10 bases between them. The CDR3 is CASRQGGEKLFF. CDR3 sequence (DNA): TGTGCCAGCAGACAGGGCGGAGAAAAACTGTTTTTT.

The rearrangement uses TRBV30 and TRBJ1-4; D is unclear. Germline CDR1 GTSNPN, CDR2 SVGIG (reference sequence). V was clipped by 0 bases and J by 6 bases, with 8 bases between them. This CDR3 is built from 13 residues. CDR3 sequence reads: CAWSVRRDEKLFF. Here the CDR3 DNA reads TGTGCCTGGAGTGTACGGAGGGATGAAAAACTGTTTTTT.

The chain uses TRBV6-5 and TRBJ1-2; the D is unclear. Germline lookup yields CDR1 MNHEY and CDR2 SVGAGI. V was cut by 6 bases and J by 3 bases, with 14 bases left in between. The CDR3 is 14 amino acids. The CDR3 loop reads CASRAMGLHYGYTF. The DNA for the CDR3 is TGTGCCAGCAGGGCGATGGGCCTACACTATGGCTACACCTTC.

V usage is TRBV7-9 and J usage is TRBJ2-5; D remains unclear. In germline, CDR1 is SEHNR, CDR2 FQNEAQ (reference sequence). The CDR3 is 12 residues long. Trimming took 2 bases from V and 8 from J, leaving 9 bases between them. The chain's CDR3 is CASSLRPSTQYF. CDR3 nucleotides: TGTGCCAGCAGCTTACGCCCATCTACCCAGTACTTC.

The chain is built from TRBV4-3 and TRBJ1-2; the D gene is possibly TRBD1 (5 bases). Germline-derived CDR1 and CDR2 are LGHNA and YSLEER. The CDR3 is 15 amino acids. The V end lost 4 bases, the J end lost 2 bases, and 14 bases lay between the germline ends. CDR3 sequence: CASSPLGGINYGYTF. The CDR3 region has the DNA TGCGCCAGCAGCCCTCTGGGGGGAATAAACTATGGCTACACCTTC.

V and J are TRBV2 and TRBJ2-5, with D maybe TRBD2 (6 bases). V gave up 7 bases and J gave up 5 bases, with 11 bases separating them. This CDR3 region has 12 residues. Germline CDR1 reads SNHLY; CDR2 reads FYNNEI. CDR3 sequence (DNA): TGTGCCAGCATGACTAGGGTGGAGACCCAGTACTTC. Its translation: CASMTRVETQYF.

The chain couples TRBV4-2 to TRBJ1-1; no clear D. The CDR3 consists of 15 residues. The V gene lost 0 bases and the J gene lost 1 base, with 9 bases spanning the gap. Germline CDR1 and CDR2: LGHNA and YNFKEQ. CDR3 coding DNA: TGTGCCAGCAGCCAAGAAAGAGGAGGGAACACTGAAGCTTTCTTT. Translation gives CASSQERGGNTEAFF.

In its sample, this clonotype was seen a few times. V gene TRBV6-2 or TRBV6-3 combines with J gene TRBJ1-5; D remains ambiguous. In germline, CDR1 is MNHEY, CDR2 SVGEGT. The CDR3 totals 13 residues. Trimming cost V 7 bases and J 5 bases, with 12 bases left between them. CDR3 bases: TGTGCCAGCACCCTCTCCCTGTATCAGCCCCAGCATTTT. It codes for CASTLSLYQPQHF.

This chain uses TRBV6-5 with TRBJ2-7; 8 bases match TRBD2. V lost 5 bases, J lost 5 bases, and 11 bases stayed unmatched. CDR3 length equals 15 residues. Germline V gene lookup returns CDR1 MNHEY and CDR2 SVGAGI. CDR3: CASSLSGGPLHEQYF. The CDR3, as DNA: TGTGCCAGCAGTCTATCGGGAGGGCCGCTGCACGAGCAGTACTTC.

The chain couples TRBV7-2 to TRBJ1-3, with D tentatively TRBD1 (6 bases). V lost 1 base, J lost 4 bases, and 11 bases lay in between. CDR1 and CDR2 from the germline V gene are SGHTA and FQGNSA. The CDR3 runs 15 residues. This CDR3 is CASSLVGGLGNTIYF. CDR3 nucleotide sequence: TGTGCCAGCAGCTTAGTGGGGGGGCTCGGAAACACCATATATTTT.

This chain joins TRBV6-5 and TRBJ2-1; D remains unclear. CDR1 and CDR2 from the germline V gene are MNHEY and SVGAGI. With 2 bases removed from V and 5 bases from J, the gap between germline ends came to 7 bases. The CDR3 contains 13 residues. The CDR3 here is CASSYQRNNEQFF. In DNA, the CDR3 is TGTGCCAGCAGTTACCAAAGAAACAATGAGCAGTTCTTC.

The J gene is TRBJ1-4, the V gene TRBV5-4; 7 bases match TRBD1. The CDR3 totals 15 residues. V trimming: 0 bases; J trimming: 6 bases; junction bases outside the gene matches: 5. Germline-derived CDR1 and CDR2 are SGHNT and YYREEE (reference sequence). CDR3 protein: CASSLDGTVYEKLFF. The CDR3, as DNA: TGTGCCAGCAGCTTGGACGGGACAGTGTATGAAAAACTGTTTTTT.

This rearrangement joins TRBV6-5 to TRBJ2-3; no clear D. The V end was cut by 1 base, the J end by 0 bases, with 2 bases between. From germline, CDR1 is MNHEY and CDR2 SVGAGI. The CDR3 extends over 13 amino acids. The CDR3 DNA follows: TGTGCCAGCAGTTACTTGAGCACAGATACGCAGTATTTT. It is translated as CASSYLSTDTQYF.

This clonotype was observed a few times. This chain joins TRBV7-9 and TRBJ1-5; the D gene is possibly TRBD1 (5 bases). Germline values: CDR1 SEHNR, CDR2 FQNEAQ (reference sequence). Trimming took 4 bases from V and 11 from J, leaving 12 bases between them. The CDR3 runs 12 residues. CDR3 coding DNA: TGTGCCAGCAGCTCTGAGGGGATTGCCCAGCATTTT. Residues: CASSSEGIAQHF.

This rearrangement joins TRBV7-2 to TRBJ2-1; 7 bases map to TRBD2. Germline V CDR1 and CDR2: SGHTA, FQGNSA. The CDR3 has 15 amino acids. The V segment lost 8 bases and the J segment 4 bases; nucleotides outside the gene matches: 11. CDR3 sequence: CASGPAGDWYNEQFF. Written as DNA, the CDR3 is TGTGCCAGCGGGCCGGCGGGAGATTGGTACAATGAGCAGTTCTTC.

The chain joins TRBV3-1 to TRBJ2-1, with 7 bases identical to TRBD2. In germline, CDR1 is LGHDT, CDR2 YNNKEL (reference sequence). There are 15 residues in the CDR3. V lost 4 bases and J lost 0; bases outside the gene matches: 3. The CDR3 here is CASSLTSDSYNEQFF. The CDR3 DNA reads TGTGCCAGCAGCCTTACTAGCGACTCCTACAATGAGCAGTTCTTC.

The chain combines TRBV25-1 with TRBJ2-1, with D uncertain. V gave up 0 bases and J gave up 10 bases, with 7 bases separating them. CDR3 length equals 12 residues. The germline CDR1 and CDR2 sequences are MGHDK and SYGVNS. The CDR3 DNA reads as TGTGCCAGCAGTGAATACCTTAAAGAGCAGTTCTTC. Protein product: CASSEYLKEQFF.

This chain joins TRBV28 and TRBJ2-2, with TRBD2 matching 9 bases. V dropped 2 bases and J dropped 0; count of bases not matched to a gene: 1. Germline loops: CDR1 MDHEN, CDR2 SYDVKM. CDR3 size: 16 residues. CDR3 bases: TGTGCCAGCAGTTTAGCTAGCGGGACGAACACCGGGGAGCTGTTTTTT. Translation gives CASSLASGTNTGELFF.

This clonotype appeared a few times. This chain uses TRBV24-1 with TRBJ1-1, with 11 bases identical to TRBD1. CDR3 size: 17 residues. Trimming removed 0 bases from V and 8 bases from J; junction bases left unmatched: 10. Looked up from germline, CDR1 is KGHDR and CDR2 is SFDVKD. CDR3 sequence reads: CATSDLVGTGGSAEAFF. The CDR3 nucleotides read TGTGCCACCAGTGATTTGGTGGGGACAGGGGGGTCCGCCGAAGCTTTCTTT.

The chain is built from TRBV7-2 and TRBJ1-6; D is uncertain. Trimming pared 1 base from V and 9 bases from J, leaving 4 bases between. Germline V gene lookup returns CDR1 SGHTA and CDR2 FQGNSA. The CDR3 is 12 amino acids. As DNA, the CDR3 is TGTGCCAGCAGCTTAGAGGTTTCACCCCTCCACTTT. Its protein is CASSLEVSPLHF.

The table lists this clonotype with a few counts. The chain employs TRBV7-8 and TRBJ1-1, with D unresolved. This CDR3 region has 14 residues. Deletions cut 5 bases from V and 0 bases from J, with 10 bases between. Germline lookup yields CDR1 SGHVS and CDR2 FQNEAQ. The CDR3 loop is CASSPHSMNTEAFF. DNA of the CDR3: TGTGCCAGCAGCCCACATTCGATGAACACTGAAGCTTTCTTT.

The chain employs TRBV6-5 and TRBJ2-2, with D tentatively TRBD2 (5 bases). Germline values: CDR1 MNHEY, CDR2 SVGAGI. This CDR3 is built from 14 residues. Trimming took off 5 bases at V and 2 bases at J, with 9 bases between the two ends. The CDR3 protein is CASSGRENTGELFF. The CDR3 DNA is TGTGCCAGCAGTGGCCGGGAAAACACCGGGGAGCTGTTTTTT.

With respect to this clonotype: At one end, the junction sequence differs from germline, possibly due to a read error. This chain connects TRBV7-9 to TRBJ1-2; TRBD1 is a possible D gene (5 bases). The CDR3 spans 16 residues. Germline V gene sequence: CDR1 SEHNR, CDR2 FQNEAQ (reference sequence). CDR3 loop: CASSPPGGGINYGYAF. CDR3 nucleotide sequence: TGTGCCAGCAGCCCCCCTGGGGGGGGGATTAACTATGGCTACGCCTTC.